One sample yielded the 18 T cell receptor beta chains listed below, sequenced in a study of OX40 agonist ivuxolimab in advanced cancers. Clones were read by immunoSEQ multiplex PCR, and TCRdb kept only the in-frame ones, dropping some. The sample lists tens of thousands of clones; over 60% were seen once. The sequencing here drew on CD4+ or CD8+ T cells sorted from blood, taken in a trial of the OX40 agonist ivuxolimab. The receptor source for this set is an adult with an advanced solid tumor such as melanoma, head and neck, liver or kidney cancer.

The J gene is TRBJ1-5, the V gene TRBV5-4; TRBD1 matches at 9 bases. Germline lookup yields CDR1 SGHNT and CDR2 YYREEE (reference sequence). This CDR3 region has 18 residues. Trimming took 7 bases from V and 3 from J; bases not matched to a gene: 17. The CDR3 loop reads CASPTPGTGKKANQPQHF. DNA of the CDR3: TGTGCCAGCCCAACCCCCGGGACAGGGAAAAAGGCCAATCAGCCCCAGCATTTT.

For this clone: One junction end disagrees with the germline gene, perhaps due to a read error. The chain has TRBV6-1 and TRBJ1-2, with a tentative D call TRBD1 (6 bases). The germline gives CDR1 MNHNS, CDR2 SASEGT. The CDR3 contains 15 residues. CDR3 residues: CASSQAGAGVYGYTF. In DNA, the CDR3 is TGTGCCAGCAGTCAAGCAGGGGCTGGAGTCTATGGCTACACCTTC.

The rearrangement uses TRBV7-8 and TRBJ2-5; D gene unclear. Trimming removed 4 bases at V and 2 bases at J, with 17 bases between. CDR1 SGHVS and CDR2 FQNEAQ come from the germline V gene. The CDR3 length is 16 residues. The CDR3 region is CASSSDGRYSQETQYF. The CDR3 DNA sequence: TGTGCCAGCAGCTCAGACGGACGATACTCACAAGAGACCCAGTACTTC. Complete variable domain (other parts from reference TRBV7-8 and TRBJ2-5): GAGVSQSPRYKVAKRGQDVALRCDPISGHVSLFWYQQALGQGPEFLTYFQNEAQLDKSGLPSDRFFAERPEGSVSTLKIQRTQQEDSAVYLCASSSDGRYSQETQYFGPGTRLLVL.

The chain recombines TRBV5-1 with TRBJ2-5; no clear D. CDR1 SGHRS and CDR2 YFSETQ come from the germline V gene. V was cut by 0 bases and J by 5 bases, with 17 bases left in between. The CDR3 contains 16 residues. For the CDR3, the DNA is TGCGCCAGCAGCTTGGCCTTTACCCCCGAAGTGGAGACCCAGTACTTC. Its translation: CASSLAFTPEVETQYF. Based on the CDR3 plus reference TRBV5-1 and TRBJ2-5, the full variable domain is KAGVTQTPRYLIKTRGQQVTLSCSPISGHRSVSWYQQTPGQGLQFLFEYFSETQRNKGNFPGRFSGRQFSNSRSEMNVSTLELGDSALYLCASSLAFTPEVETQYFGPGTRLLVL.

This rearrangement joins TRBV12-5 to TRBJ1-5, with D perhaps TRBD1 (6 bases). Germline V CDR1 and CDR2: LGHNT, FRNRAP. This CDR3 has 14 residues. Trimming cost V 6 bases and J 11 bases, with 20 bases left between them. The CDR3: CASGLTGGFSAQHF. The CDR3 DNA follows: TGTGCTAGTGGCTTGACAGGCGGTTTTTCGGCCCAGCATTTT. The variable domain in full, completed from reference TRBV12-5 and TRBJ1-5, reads DARVTQTPRHKVTEMGQEVTMRCQPILGHNTVFWYRQTMMQGLELLAYFRNRAPLDDSGMPKDRFSAEMPDATLATLKIQPSEPRDSAVYFCASGLTGGFSAQHFGDGTRLSIL.

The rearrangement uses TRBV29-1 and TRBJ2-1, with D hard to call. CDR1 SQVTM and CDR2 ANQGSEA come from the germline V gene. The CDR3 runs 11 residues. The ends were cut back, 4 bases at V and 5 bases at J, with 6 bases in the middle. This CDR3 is CSVGGNNEQFF. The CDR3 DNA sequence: TGCAGCGTTGGTGGGAACAATGAGCAGTTCTTC.

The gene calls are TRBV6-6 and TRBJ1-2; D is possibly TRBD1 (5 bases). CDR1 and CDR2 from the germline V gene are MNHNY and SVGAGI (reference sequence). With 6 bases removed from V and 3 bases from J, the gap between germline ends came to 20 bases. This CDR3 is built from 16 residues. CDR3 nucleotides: TGTGCCAGCAGCCTAAGCAACGGGGGAGGATACTATGGCTACACCTTC. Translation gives CASSLSNGGGYYGYTF.

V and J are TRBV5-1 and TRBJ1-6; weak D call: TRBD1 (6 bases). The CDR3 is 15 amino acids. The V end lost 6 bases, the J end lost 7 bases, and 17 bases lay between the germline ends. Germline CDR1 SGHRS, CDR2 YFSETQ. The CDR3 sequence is CASKTGAEQNSPLHF. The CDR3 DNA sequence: TGCGCCAGCAAAACGGGGGCAGAACAAAATTCACCCCTCCACTTT.

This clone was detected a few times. The CDR3 DNA sequence: TGTGCCAGTAGTATTAGTACGGGCTATGGCTACACCTTC. As protein: CASSISTGYGYTF. The V gene is TRBV19, the J gene TRBJ1-2; D remains unclear. Trimming took 3 bases from V and 4 from J, leaving 9 bases between them. Germline-derived CDR1 and CDR2 are LNHDA and SQIVND (reference sequence). The CDR3 is 13 residues long.

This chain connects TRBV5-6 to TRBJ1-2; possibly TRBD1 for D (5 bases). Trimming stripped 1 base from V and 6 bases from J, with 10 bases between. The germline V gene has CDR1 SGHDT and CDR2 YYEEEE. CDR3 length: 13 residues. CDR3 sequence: CASSLQGTHGYTF. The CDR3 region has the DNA TGTGCCAGCAGCTTGCAGGGTACGCATGGCTACACCTTC.

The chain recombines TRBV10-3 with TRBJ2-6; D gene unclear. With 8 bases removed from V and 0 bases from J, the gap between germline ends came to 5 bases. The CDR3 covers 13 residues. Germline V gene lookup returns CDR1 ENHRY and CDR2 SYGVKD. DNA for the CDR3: TGTGCCATCTGGATCTCTGGGGCCAACGTCCTGACTTTC. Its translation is CAIWISGANVLTF.

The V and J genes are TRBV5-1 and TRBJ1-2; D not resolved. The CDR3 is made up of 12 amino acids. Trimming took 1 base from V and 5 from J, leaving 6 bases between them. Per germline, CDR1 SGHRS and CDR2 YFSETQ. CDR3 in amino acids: CASSLNGYGYTF. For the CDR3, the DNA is TGCGCCAGCAGCTTGAATGGGTATGGCTACACCTTC. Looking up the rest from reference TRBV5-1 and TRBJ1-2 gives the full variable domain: KAGVTQTPRYLIKTRGQQVTLSCSPISGHRSVSWYQQTPGQGLQFLFEYFSETQRNKGNFPGRFSGRQFSNSRSEMNVSTLELGDSALYLCASSLNGYGYTFGSGTRLTVV.

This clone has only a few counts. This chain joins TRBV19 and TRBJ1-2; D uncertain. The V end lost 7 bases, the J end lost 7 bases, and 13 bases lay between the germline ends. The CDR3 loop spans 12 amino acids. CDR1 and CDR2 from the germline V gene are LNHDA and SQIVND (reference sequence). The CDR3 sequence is CASNYGQLGYTF. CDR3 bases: TGTGCCAGTAACTATGGGCAGCTTGGCTACACCTTC.

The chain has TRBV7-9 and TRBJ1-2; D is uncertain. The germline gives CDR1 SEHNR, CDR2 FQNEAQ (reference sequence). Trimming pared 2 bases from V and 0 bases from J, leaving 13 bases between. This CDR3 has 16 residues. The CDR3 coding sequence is TGTGCCAGCAGCTTAATATTGGGTGGGGCTAACTATGGCTACACCTTC. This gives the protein CASSLILGGANYGYTF.

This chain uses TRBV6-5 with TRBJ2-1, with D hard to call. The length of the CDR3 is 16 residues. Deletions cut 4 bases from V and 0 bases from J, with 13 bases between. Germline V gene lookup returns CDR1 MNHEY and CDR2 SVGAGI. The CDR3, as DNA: TGTGCCAGCAGTTTTAGATCCCGTAGCTCCTACAATGAGCAGTTCTTC. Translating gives CASSFRSRSSYNEQFF.

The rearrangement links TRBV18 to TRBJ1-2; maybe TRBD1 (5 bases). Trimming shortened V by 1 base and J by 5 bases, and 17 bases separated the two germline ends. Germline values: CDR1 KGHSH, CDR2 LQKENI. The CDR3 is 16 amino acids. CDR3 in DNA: TGTGCCAGCTCACCACTAACCCCCAGGGAAGGGTATGGCTACACCTTC. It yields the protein CASSPLTPREGYGYTF. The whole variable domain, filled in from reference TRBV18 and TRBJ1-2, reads NAGVMQNPRHLVRRRGQEARLRCSPMKGHSHVYWYRQLPEEGLKFMVYLQKENIIDESGMPKERFSAEFPKEGPSILRIQQVVRGDSAAYFCASSPLTPREGYGYTFGSGTRLTVV.

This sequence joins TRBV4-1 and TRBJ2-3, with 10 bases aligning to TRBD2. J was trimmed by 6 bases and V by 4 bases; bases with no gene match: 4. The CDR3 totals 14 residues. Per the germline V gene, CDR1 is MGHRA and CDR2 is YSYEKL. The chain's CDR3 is CASSLLTSGDTQYF. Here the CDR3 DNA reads TGCGCCAGCAGCCTATTGACTAGCGGGGATACGCAGTATTTT.

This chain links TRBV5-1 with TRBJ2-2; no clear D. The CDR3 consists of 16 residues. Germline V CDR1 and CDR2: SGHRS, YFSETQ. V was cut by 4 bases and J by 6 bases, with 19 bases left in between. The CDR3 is CASSGYRPALAGELFF. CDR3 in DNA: TGCGCCAGCAGCGGGTACCGACCCGCGCTAGCCGGGGAGCTGTTTTTT.